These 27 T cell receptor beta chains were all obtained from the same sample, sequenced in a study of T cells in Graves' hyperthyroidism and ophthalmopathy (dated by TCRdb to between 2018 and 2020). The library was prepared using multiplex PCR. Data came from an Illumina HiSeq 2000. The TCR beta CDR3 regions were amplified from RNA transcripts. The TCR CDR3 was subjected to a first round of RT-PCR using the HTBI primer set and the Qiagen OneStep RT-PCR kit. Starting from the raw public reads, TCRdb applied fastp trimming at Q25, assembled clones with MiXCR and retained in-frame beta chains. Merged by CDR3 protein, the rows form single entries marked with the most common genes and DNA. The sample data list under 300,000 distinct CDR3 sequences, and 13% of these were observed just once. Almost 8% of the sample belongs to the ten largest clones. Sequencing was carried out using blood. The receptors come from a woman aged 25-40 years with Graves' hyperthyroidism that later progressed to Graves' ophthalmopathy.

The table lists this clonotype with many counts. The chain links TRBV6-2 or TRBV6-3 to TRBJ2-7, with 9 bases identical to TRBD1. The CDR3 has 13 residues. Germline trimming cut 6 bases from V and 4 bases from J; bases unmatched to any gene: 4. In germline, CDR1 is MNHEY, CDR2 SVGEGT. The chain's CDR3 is CASSHGTGYEQYF. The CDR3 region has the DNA TGTGCCAGCAGCCACGGGACAGGGTACGAGCAGTACTTC.

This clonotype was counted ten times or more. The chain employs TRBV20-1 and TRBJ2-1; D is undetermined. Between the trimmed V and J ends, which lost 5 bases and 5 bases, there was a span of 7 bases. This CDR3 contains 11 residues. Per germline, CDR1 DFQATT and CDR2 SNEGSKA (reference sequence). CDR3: CSAGVDNEQFF. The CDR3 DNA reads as TGCAGTGCTGGGGTGGACAATGAGCAGTTCTTC.

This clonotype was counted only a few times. CDR3 sequence (DNA): TGTGCCAGCAGCCCGAGCGAGGGTTCACCCCTCCACTTT. This gives the protein CASSPSEGSPLHF. The rearrangement uses TRBV7-8 and TRBJ1-6; D unresolved. This CDR3 has 13 amino acids. The germline gives CDR1 SGHVS, CDR2 FQNEAQ. V lost 5 bases to trimming and J lost 9 bases, with 11 bases between them.

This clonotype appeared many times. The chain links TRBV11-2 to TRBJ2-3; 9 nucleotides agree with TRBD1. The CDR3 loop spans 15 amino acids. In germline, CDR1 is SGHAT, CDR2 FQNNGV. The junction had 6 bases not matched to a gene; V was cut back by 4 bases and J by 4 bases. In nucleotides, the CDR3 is TGTGCCAGCAGCTGGGACAGGGTATGGGCAGATACGCAGTATTTT. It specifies CASSWDRVWADTQYF.

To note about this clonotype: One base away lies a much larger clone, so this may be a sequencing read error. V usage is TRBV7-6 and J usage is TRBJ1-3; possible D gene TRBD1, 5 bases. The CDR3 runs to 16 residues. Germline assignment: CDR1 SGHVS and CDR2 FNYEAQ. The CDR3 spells CASSLGQISSANTIYF. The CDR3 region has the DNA TGTGCCAGCAGCTTAGGACAGATTAGCTCTGCAAACACCATATATTTT.

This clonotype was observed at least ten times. The CDR3, as DNA: TGCAGTGCTTTCCCCCAGGGGCCCGGGGCCAACGTCCTGACTTTC. This encodes CSAFPQGPGANVLTF. The rearrangement links TRBV20-1 to TRBJ2-6; maybe TRBD1 (6 bases). V lost 5 bases to trimming and J lost 4 bases, with 15 bases between them. Germline loops: CDR1 DFQATT, CDR2 SNEGSKA (reference sequence). The CDR3 covers 15 residues.

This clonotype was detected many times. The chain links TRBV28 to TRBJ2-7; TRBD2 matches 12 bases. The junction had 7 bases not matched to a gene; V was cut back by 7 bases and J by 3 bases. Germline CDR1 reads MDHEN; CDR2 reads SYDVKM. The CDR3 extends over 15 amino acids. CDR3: CASNLAGGSFYEQYF. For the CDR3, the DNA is TGTGCCAGCAATCTAGCGGGAGGGTCATTCTACGAGCAGTACTTC.

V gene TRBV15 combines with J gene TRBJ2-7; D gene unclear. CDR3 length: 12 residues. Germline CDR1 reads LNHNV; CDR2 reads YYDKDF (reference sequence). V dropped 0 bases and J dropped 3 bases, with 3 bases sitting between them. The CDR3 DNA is TGTGCCACCAGCAGAGATAGCTACGAGCAGTACTTC. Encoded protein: CATSRDSYEQYF.

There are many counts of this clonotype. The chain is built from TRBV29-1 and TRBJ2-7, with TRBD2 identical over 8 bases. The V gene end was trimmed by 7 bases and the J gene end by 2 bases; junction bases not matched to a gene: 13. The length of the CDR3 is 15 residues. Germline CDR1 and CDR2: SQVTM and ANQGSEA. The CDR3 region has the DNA TGCAGCGCCCTAAACGAAGCGGGAGAACCCTACGAGCAGTACTTC. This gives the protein CSALNEAGEPYEQYF.

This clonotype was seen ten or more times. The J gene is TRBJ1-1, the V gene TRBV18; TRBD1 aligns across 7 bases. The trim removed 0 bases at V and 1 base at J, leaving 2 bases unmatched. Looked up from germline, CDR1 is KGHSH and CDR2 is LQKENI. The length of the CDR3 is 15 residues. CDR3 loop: CASSPPGQKNTEAFF. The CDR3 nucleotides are TGTGCCAGCTCACCACCGGGACAGAAGAACACTGAAGCTTTCTTT.

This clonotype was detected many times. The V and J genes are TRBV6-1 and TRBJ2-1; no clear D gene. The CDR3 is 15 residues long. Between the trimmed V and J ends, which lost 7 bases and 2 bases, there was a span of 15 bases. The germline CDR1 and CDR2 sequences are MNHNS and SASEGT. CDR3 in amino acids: CASTVQKGTYNEQFF. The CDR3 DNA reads TGTGCCAGCACCGTCCAGAAGGGAACCTACAATGAGCAGTTCTTC.

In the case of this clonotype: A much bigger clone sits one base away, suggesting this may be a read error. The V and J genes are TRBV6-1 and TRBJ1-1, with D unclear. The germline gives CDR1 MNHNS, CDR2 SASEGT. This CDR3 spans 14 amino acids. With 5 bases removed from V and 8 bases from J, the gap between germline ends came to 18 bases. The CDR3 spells CASSPPRNPGEAFF. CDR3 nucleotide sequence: TGTGCCAGCAGTCCCCCCCGCAACCCCGGAGAAGCTTTCTTT.

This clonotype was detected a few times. The CDR3 bases are TGTGCCAGCAGCCCGGGACAACCCCCCCAGCCCCAGCATTTT. The encoded protein is CASSPGQPPQPQHF. V usage is TRBV28 and J usage is TRBJ1-5, with TRBD1 as a possible D gene (6 bases). The CDR3 is made up of 14 amino acids. The germline V gene encodes CDR1 MDHEN and CDR2 SYDVKM. The ends were cut back, 6 bases at V and 7 bases at J, with 16 bases in the middle.

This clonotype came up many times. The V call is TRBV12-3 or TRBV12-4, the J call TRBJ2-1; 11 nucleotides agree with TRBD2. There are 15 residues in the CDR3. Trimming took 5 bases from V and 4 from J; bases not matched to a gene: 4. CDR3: CASSRGLAGYNEQFF. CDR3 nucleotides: TGTGCCAGCAGTCGCGGACTAGCGGGTTACAATGAGCAGTTCTTC.

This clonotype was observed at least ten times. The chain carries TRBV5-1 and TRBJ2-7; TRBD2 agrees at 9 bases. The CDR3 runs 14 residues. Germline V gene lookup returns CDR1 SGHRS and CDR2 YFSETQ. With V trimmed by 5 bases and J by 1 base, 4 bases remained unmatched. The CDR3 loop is CASRKTSGSYEQYF. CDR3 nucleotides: TGCGCCAGCAGAAAGACTAGCGGTTCCTACGAGCAGTACTTC.

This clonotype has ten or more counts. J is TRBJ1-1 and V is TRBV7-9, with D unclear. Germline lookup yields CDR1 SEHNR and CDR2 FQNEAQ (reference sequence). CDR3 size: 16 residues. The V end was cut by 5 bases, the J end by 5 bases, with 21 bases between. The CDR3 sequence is CASSVSARNGGTEAFF. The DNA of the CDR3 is TGTGCCAGCAGCGTTTCAGCCAGGAATGGAGGGACTGAAGCTTTCTTT. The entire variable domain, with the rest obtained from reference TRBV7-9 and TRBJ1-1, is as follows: DTGVSQNPRHKITKRGQNVTFRCDPISEHNRLYWYRQTLGQGPEFLTYFQNEAQLEKSRLLSDRFSAERPKGSFSTLEIQRTEQGDSAMYLCASSVSARNGGTEAFFGQGTRLTVV.

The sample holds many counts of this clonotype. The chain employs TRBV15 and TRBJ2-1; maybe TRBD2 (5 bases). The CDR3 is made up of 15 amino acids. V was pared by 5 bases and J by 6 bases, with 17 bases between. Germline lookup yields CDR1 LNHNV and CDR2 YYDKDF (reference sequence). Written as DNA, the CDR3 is TGTGCCACCAGCCCCATCGGGATAGGCGGCAATGAGCAGTTCTTC. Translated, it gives CATSPIGIGGNEQFF.

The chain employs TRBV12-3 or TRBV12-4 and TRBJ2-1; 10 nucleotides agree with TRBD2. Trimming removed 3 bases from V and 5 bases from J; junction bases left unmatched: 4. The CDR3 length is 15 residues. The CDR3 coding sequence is TGTGCCAGCAGTTTGGGACTAGCGCGCGACAATGAGCAGTTCTTC. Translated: CASSLGLARDNEQFF.

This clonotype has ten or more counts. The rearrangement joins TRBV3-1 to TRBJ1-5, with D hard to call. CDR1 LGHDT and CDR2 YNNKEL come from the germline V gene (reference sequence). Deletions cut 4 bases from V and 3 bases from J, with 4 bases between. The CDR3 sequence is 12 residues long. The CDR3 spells CASSRPNQPQHF. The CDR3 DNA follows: TGTGCCAGCAGCCGACCCAATCAGCCCCAGCATTTT.

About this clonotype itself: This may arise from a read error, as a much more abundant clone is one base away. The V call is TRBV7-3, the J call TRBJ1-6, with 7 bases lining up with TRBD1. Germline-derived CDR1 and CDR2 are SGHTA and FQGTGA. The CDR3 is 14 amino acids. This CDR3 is CASSLDRVKSPIHF. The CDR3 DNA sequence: TGTGCCAGCAGTTTAGACAGGGTAAAGTCACCCATCCACTTT.

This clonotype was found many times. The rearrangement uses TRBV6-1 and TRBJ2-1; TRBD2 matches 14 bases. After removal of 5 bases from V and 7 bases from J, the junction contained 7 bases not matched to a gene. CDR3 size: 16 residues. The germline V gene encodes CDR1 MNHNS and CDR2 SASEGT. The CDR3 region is CASSSPGTSGSNEQFF. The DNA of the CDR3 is TGTGCCAGCAGTTCCCCCGGGACTAGCGGGAGTAATGAGCAGTTCTTC.

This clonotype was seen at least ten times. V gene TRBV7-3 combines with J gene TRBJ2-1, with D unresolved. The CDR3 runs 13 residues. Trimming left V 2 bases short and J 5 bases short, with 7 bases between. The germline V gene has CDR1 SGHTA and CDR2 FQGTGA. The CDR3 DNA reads TGTGCCAGCAGCTTATTATACAACAATGAGCAGTTCTTC. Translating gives CASSLLYNNEQFF.

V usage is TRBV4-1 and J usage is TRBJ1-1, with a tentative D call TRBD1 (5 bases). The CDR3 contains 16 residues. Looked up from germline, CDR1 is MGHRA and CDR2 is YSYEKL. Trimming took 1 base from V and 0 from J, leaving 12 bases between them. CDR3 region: CASSQGHKGMNTEAFF. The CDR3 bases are TGCGCCAGCAGCCAAGGGCATAAGGGGATGAACACTGAAGCTTTCTTT.

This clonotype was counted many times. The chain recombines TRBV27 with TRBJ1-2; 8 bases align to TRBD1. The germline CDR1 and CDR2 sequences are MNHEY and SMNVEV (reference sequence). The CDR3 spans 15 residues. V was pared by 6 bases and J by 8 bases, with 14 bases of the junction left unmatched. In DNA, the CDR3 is TGTGCCAGCAGATCCAGGACAGGGAAGGATTGGGGCTACACCTTC. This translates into CASRSRTGKDWGYTF.

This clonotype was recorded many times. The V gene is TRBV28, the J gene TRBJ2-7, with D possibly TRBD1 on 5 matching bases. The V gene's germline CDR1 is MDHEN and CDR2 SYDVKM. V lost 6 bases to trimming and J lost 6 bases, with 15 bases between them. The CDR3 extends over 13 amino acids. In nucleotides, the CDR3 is TGTGCCAGCAGCCGACAGACAATGGGCGAGCAGTACTTC. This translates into CASSRQTMGEQYF. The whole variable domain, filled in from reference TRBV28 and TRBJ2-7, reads DVKVTQSSRYLVKRTGEKVFLECVQDMDHENMFWYRQDPGLGLRLIYFSYDVKMKEKGDIPEGYSVSREKKERFSLILESASTNQTSMYLCASSRQTMGEQYFGPGTRLTVT.

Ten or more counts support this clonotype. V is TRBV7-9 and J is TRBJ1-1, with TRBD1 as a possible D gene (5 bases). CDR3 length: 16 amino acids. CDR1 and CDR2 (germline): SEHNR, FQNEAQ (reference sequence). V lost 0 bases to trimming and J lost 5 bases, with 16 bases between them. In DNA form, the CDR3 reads TGTGCCAGCAGCTTAGCAAGGGCAGGGAGAAAAACTGAAGCTTTCTTT. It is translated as CASSLARAGRKTEAFF.

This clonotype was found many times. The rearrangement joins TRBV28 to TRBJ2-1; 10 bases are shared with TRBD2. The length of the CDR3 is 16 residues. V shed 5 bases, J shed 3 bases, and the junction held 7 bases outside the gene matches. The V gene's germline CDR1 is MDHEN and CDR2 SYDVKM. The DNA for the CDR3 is TGTGCCAGCAGTGATCCGGGACTAGCGATCTACAATGAGCAGTTCTTC. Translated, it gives CASSDPGLAIYNEQFF.